This TCR beta chain was sequenced for a study of identical twins' blood T cells. In this sample, this clonotype turned up many times. The CDR3 loop spans 14 amino acids. V lost 4 bases and J lost 1, with 10 bases in between. Germline V gives CDR1 LGHDT, CDR2 YNNKEL (reference sequence). How the authors handled the data: Each donor had about 90,000 to nearly 550,000 clonotypes. TCRdb itself ran the 5' RACE reads through MiXCR, one entry per CDR3 protein. The V and J calls and clone size come from TCRdb's table, not from the authors' own analysis. The sample consists of 300,000 to 450,000 distinct CDR3 sequences, about 28% of them appearing once.

The rearrangement uses TRBV3-1 and TRBJ1-1; no firm D call. The sequence was collected from a woman between 18 and 55 years old in good health. Sequenced material: PBMCs. The CDR3 nucleotides read TGTGCCAGCAGCCGCACGGACGGGAACACTGAAGCTTTCTTT. Amino acids: CASSRTDGNTEAFF.